This entry features one T cell receptor (beta chain) sequence. Its matching antigen is unknown. This specimen comes from a study of radiotherapy plus CTLA-4 blockade in lung cancer. Study summary: Objective responses were observed in around 17% of patients, and disease control was achieved by over 30%. The study's findings and limits: TCR clones originating in tumors grew in number in blood after radiotherapy plus ipilimumab.

This CDR3 is built from 11 residues. Per germline, CDR1 MDHEN and CDR2 SYDVKM. Trimming removed 3 bases from V and 11 bases from J, with 10 bases in between. Here immunoSEQ multiplex PCR was the method, and the copy in TCRdb shows in-frame clones only, minus some. The sample contains fewer than 100,000 clones, under 85% of which appear only once. Focal radiation plus CTLA-4 blockade with ipilimumab was given to patients with chemo-refractory metastatic non-small-cell lung cancer. The sample in question was peripheral blood, obtained from a patient treated with radiotherapy plus ipilimumab. This sequence was found in a human donor with non-small cell lung cancer who had stable disease on radiotherapy plus ipilimumab. The chain combines TRBV28 with TRBJ1-2; D is unclear. The CDR3 bases are TGTGCCAGCAGTTTGTCCGGTAGTTACACCTTC. Translating gives CASSLSGSYTF.